This TCR beta chain was recovered during a study of blood T cell repertoires in COVID-19. Trimming removed 4 bases from V and 4 bases from J; junction bases left unmatched: 8. CDR1 is SGHRS and CDR2 is YFSETQ in the germline V gene. The CDR3 has 17 residues. TCRdb keeps only in-frame clones here, not all; method: immunoSEQ multiplex PCR. The sample lists 200,000 or so clones, 80% to 90% occurring once. This chain joins TRBV5-1 and TRBJ2-2, with 12 bases lining up with TRBD2. The sequence was obtained from a woman aged 40 to 50 with acute COVID-19. Sequences were obtained from PBMCs or T cells enriched from blood (not recorded which). As DNA, the CDR3 is TGCGCCAGCAGCCCACCCGGACTAGCGGGATCCACCGGGGAGCTGTTTTTT. Amino acids: CASSPPGLAGSTGELFF.